The rows below give T cell receptor beta chains drawn from one sample of a study of cytomegalovirus exposure and HLA in healthy donors. The table came from immunoSEQ multiplex PCR; TCRdb's copy has only in-frame clones and leaves some out. This table holds 90,000 to 100,000 clones, about 81% found once. The sequencing input was PBMCs. The receptors originated from a man in his forties in good health and CMV-seronegative. CDR3s include the opening cysteine and the closing phenylalanine or tryptophan. Fields, in order: J gene, clone size, D gene, V gene, CDR3 DNA, CDR3 protein. D genes are given only for firm matches. Only part of the rows carry a size: once, few, many, or a class if the clone is expanded.

TRBJ2-5,-,TRBD1,TRBV7-6,TGTGCCAGCAGCTTGGGACCTCGGGGACAGGGTTCCCCTGGGACCCAGTACTTC,CASSLGPRGQGSPGTQYF
TRBJ1-4,-,TRBD1,TRBV6-6,TGTGCCAGCAGTTACTCGACAGGGGCTCGTAATGAAAAACTGTTTTTT,CASSYSTGARNEKLFF
TRBJ1-1,-,-,TRBV5-8,TGTGCCAGCAGCTCACCCGAGGTCGTAAACACTGAAGCTTTCTTT,CASSSPEVVNTEAFF
TRBJ2-7,-,-,TRBV9,TGTGCCAGCAGCGTAGGTACAGGTAGCTCCTACGAGCAGTACTTC,CASSVGTGSSYEQYF
TRBJ2-7,once,-,TRBV19,TGTGCCAGTAGTACTCGACAGGGAGGAAGGGACGAGCAGTACTTC,CASSTRQGGRDEQYF
TRBJ2-7,-,-,TRBV10-2,TGCGCCAGCAGTGGGACAGTAATATCCTACGAGCAGTACTTC,CASSGTVISYEQYF
TRBJ2-1,-,-,TRBV9,TGTGCCAGCAGCGTAGATTGGAGCGGTGGGACCTACAATGAGCAGTTCTTC,CASSVDWSGGTYNEQFF
TRBJ1-2,few,-,TRBV27,TGTGCCAGCAGTCCCGGGACATGGGGAGATGGCTACACCTTC,CASSPGTWGDGYTF
TRBJ2-5,-,-,TRBV6-1,TGTGCCAGCAGTGAAGTAAGGGACCGGGAGTCGACCCAGTACTTC,CASSEVRDRESTQYF
TRBJ2-1,-,TRBD2,TRBV7-2,TGTGCCAGCAGCTTATTGCTAGCGGGGGGGAAATACAATGAGCAGTTCTTC,CASSLLLAGGKYNEQFF
TRBJ1-6,-,-,TRBV11-2,TGTGCCAGCAGCTCCTCGACAGGTCCTTCACCCCTCCACTTT,CASSSSTGPSPLHF
TRBJ1-1,-,-,TRBV19,TGTGCCAGTAGGGAGAGGAACACTGAAGCTTTCTTT,CASRERNTEAFF
TRBJ1-4,-,-,TRBV7-9,TGTGCCAGCACCTTTACCCCCAGGGGATTCACTAATGAAAAACTGTTTTTT,CASTFTPRGFTNEKLFF
TRBJ2-7,-,TRBD2,TRBV6-6,TGTGCCAGCAGTTATCTAGCGGGGGGGCCAGACGAGCAGTACTTC,CASSYLAGGPDEQYF
TRBJ1-5,-,TRBD1,TRBV6-5,TGTGCCAGCAGTGCCGGGACAGGGAATCAGCCCCAGCATTTT,CASSAGTGNQPQHF
TRBJ1-3,-,-,TRBV6-1,TGTGCCAGCAGTGAAAGCGCTGGAAACACCATATATTTT,CASSESAGNTIYF
TRBJ2-7,-,TRBD1,TRBV7-9,TGTGCCAGCAGCTTATTAAGGACAGGGGACTACGAGCAGTACTTC,CASSLLRTGDYEQYF
TRBJ2-2,few,-,TRBV5-1,TGCGCCAGCAGGGGGCAGGGGAACACCGGGGAGCTGTTTTTT,CASRGQGNTGELFF
TRBJ1-4,-,-,TRBV2,TGTGCCAGCAATACAGACACAACTAATGAAAAACTGTTTTTT,CASNTDTTNEKLFF
TRBJ1-5,-,TRBD1,TRBV4-3,TGCGCCAGCAGCCAAGACAGGGGGGTGAGGCAGCCCCAGCATTTT,CASSQDRGVRQPQHF
TRBJ1-5,-,-,TRBV4-2,TGTGCCAGCAGCCCACAGGTAAATCAGCCCCAGCATTTT,CASSPQVNQPQHF
TRBJ2-7,few,-,TRBV7-9,TGTGCCAGCAGCCCCGGGCAGGGGCCGCAGTACTTC,CASSPGQGPQYF
TRBJ1-2,-,-,TRBV19,TGTGCCAGTAGTATCGCAGGGGCCCTCTATGGCTACACCTTC,CASSIAGALYGYTF
TRBJ2-3,-,TRBD2,TRBV14,TGTGCCAGCAGCCCCCCCGGGGGGGGCGGCACGCAGTATTTT,CASSPPGGGGTQYF
TRBJ1-5,-,-,TRBV7-9,TGTGCCAGCAGCTTAGAGCGGAGTCAGCCCCAGCATTTT,CASSLERSQPQHF
TRBJ2-5,-,TRBD1,TRBV30,TGTGCCTGGGACAGGGGACAAGAGACCCAGTACTTC,CAWDRGQETQYF
TRBJ2-6,few,-,TRBV7-2,TGTGCCAGCAGCTTGTATGGGGCCAACGTCCTGACTTTC,CASSLYGANVLTF
TRBJ1-4,-,TRBD1,TRBV4-1,TGCGCCAGCAGCCAAGATCGACAGGGGCTAGGTGAAAAACTGTTTTTT,CASSQDRQGLGEKLFF
TRBJ2-7,few,TRBD1,TRBV5-8,TGTGCCAGCAGCCGGATTACAGGGGGCTACGAGCAGTACTTC,CASSRITGGYEQYF
TRBJ1-1,-,-,TRBV10-2,TGCGCCAGCAGAACCGCCCGGCAGGAAGGTGAAGCTTTCTTT,CASRTARQEGEAFF
TRBJ1-4,once,-,TRBV6-1,TGTGCCAGCAGTTTATTCCGGGACATCCCAGGAAAACTGTTTTTT,CASSLFRDIPGKLFF
TRBJ2-7,-,TRBD1,TRBV19,TGTGCCAGTAGTATTCGACAGGGCAGTTACGAGCAGTACTTC,CASSIRQGSYEQYF
TRBJ2-5,-,-,TRBV7-2,TGTGCCAGCAGTCGGTGGGGGCGAGAGACCCAGTACTTC,CASSRWGRETQYF
TRBJ2-2,-,TRBD2,TRBV19,TGTGCCAGTAGTATCTGGACTAGCGGGGTTACCGGGGAGCTGTTTTTT,CASSIWTSGVTGELFF
TRBJ2-7,-,TRBD1,TRBV2,TGTGCCAGCGGACAGGGGGTCCCCTACGAGCAGTACTTC,CASGQGVPYEQYF
TRBJ1-5,-,TRBD1,TRBV5-6,TGTGCCAGCACCTTCTATCCGGACAGGGATCAGCCCCAGCATTTT,CASTFYPDRDQPQHF
TRBJ1-5,-,-,TRBV4-1,TGCGCCAGCAGCCAAGATCTGGGACTCCAGCCCCAGCATTTT,CASSQDLGLQPQHF
TRBJ2-7,-,TRBD1,TRBV10-1,TGCGCCAGCAGTGATGGGACAGGGACGGGCGAGCAGTACTTC,CASSDGTGTGEQYF
TRBJ2-1,-,-,TRBV6-4,TGTGCCAGCAGTGACCCGGGACATACCTCGGATGAGCAGTTCTTC,CASSDPGHTSDEQFF
TRBJ2-7,-,-,TRBV7-8,TGTGCCAGCAGCTCGGACACCGAGCAGTACTTC,CASSSDTEQYF
TRBJ2-1,-,TRBD2,TRBV7-6,TGTGCCAGCAGCGGGACTAGCGGGGGTGGCGAGCAGTTCTTC,CASSGTSGGGEQFF
TRBJ1-2,-,-,TRBV29-1,TGCAGCGCCACCCGAGGTCAGGGGAACTATGGCTACACCTTC,CSATRGQGNYGYTF
TRBJ1-2,-,TRBD1,TRBV19,TGTGCCAGTACCCGGACAGGTGATGGCTACACCTTC,CASTRTGDGYTF
TRBJ1-5,few,-,TRBV2,TGTGCCAGCAGTGAAGACAGGTTTGATCAGCCCCAGCATTTT,CASSEDRFDQPQHF
TRBJ1-3,-,-,TRBV11-2,TGTGCCAGCAGCTTTCCACTCGGACAAGGAAACACCATATATTTT,CASSFPLGQGNTIYF
TRBJ2-1,-,-,TRBV12-5,TGTGCTAGTGCCCTCTCCCAGGGCAATGAGCAGTTCTTC,CASALSQGNEQFF
TRBJ1-1,-,-,TRBV2,TGTGCCAGCAGTAGAGGGAGTGTCACTGAAGCTTTCTTT,CASSRGSVTEAFF
TRBJ2-5,-,TRBD1,TRBV6-6,TGTGCCAGCAGTTACTCGACAGGGGGGACCCAGTACTTC,CASSYSTGGTQYF
TRBJ2-1,-,TRBD2,TRBV29-1,TGCAGCGTTGATGGGGGACTAGCGGGATACAATGAGCAGTTCTTC,CSVDGGLAGYNEQFF
TRBJ2-3,-,TRBD2,TRBV10-3,TGTGCCATCAGGACTAGCGGGGGGGCCGTTGATACGCAGTATTTT,CAIRTSGGAVDTQYF
TRBJ2-3,-,TRBD2,TRBV6-5,TGTGCCAGCAGCCCCCTAGCGGGGGGCACAGATACGCAGTATTTT,CASSPLAGGTDTQYF
TRBJ1-1,-,-,TRBV2,TGTGCCAGCAGACTCGGACTAACTGAAGCTTTCTTT,CASRLGLTEAFF
TRBJ1-1,-,-,TRBV9,TGTGCCAGCAGCTCACAGGCGAACACTGAAGCTTTCTTT,CASSSQANTEAFF
TRBJ2-1,-,TRBD2,TRBV27,TGTGCCAGCAGTCTTCGGGGACTAGCGGCGAGCTCCTACAATGAGCAGTTCTTC,CASSLRGLAASSYNEQFF
TRBJ1-5,-,-,TRBV5-4,TGTGCCAGCAGCCTCCAGGGCTCCAATCAGCCCCAGCATTTT,CASSLQGSNQPQHF